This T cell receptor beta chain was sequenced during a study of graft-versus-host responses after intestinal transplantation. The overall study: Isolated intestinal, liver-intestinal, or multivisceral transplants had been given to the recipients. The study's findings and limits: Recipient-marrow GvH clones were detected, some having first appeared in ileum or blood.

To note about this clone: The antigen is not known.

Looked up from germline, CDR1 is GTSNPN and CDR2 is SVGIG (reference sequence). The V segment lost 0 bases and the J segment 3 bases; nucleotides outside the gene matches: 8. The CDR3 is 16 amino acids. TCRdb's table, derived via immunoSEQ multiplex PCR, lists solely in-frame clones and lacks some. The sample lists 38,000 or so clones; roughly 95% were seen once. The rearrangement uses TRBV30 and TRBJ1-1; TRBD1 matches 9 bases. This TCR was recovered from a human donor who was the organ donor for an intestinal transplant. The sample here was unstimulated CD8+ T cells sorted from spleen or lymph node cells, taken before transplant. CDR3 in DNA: TGTGCCTGGAGTGTAGGGCGGACAGGGGAAGACACTGAAGCTTTCTTT. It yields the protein CAWSVGRTGEDTEAFF.